This is a list of T cell receptor beta chains from one sample in a study of blood T cell repertoires in COVID-19. Generated by immunoSEQ multiplex PCR, the TCRdb table keeps only in-frame clones and is missing some. The repertoire holds approximately 180,000 clones, with 80% to 90% as singletons. Specimen: peripheral blood. These receptors came from an elderly woman with COVID-19, enrolled during active disease. Both conserved end residues are part of each CDR3. D genes are given only for firm matches. Where a row states a size, it is once, few, many or the class of an expanded clone; other rows omit it.

clone_size	d_call	v_call	j_call	cdr3_aa	cdr3_nt
NA	NA	TRBV5-1	TRBJ2-5	CASSLAHTYQETQYF	TGCGCCAGCAGCTTGGCTCACACCTACCAAGAGACCCAGTACTTC
NA	NA	TRBV19	TRBJ1-3	CASMEGHSGNTIYF	TGTGCCAGTATGGAGGGCCACTCTGGAAACACCATATATTTT
NA	NA	TRBV18	TRBJ1-1	CASSPNGGNTEAFF	TGTGCCAGCTCCCCAAACGGGGGAAACACTGAAGCTTTCTTT
NA	TRBD2	TRBV4-3	TRBJ2-3	CASSHGGGSRTDTQYF	TGCGCCAGCAGCCATGGCGGGGGTTCTCGGACAGATACGCAGTATTTT
NA	NA	TRBV24-1	TRBJ1-2	CATSDFRGYGYTF	TGTGCCACCAGTGACTTCAGGGGTTATGGCTACACCTTC
few	NA	TRBV3-1/TRBV3-2	TRBJ1-5	CASSRSGPPNQPQHF	TGTGCCAGCAGCCGCTCAGGGCCTCCCAATCAGCCCCAGCATTTT
NA	NA	TRBV9	TRBJ2-1	CASSVATLGLGYNEQFF	TGTGCCAGCAGCGTAGCTACGCTGGGGCTGGGATACAATGAGCAGTTCTTC
few	NA	TRBV19	TRBJ2-1	CASSPSTSPGVDEQFF	TGTGCCAGTAGCCCCTCGACTAGCCCAGGGGTGGATGAGCAGTTCTTC
few	TRBD1	TRBV6-5	TRBJ2-1	CASSPTGVPRYEQFF	TGTGCCAGCAGCCCGACAGGGGTACCCCGATATGAGCAGTTCTTC
NA	TRBD1	TRBV24-1	TRBJ1-2	CATSATGTAANYGYTF	TGTGCCACCAGTGCCACCGGGACAGCAGCTAACTATGGCTACACCTTC
NA	NA	TRBV7-8	TRBJ2-5	CASSRGPISPKTQYF	TGTGCCAGCAGCCGAGGGCCCATATCTCCGAAGACCCAGTACTTC
NA	TRBD1	TRBV6-5	TRBJ2-7	CASSPGTVYEQYF	TGTGCCAGCAGTCCCGGGACAGTCTACGAGCAGTACTTC
NA	TRBD2	TRBV13	TRBJ2-3	CASSPTTREGTDTQYF	TGTGCCAGCAGCCCGACAACGCGGGAGGGGACAGATACGCAGTATTTT
NA	NA	TRBV15	TRBJ2-7	CATSRGGRNSYEQYF	TGTGCCACCAGCAGGGGGGGGCGGAACTCCTACGAGCAGTACTTC
NA	TRBD1	TRBV19	TRBJ1-3	CASSTFPDRPGNTIYF	TGTGCCAGTAGTACTTTCCCGGACAGGCCTGGAAACACCATATATTTT
NA	TRBD2	TRBV5-4	TRBJ2-5	CASSPPAGGQETQYF	TGTGCCAGCAGTCCTCCGGCGGGGGGTCAAGAGACCCAGTACTTC
NA	NA	TRBV6-5	TRBJ1-6	CASTEAGEISPLHF	TGTGCCAGCACGGAGGCAGGGGAAATCTCACCCCTCCACTTT
NA	NA	TRBV11-3	TRBJ1-2	CASSLGGGLLYGYTF	TGTGCCAGCAGCTTAGGCGGGGGCCTTCTCTATGGCTACACCTTC
NA	NA	TRBV27	TRBJ2-6	CASSLRSGPTRSGANVLTF	TGTGCCAGCAGTTTACGTAGCGGCCCAACCCGCTCTGGGGCCAACGTCCTGACTTTC
NA	NA	TRBV5-1	TRBJ2-3	CASSLGYGGAVTDTQYF	TGCGCCAGCAGCTTGGGATATGGGGGGGCGGTCACAGATACGCAGTATTTT
NA	NA	TRBV28	TRBJ2-2	CASSPLGTGELFF	TGTGCCAGCAGTCCCCTCGGGACCGGGGAGCTGTTTTTT
NA	TRBD2	TRBV5-1	TRBJ2-2	CASSLLGGPAGELFF	TGCGCCAGCAGCTTGTTGGGAGGGCCAGCCGGGGAGCTGTTTTTT
NA	TRBD1	TRBV7-2	TRBJ1-1	CASSLNSQGGTEAFF	TGTGCCAGCAGCTTAAATAGCCAGGGGGGCACTGAAGCTTTCTTT
NA	TRBD2	TRBV3-1/TRBV3-2	TRBJ2-7	CASTLAGIGSYEQYF	TGTGCCAGCACCCTAGCGGGGATAGGGTCCTACGAGCAGTACTTC
NA	TRBD1	TRBV6-5	TRBJ1-2	CASRLDRDGYTF	TGTGCCAGCAGACTCGACAGGGATGGCTACACCTTC
few	TRBD1	TRBV11-2	TRBJ2-7	CASSLGHRGEQYF	TGTGCCAGCAGCTTAGGCCACAGGGGCGAGCAGTACTTC
NA	NA	TRBV28	TRBJ1-5	CASSPGRGGGQPQHF	TGTGCCAGCAGTCCCGGCCGGGGGGGCGGACAGCCCCAGCATTTT
NA	NA	TRBV21-1	TRBJ1-5	CASSSLTGVDQPQHF	TGTGCCAGCAGCAGCCTCACGGGGGTGGACCAGCCCCAGCATTTT
NA	NA	TRBV29-1	TRBJ2-7	CSVATTGSYEQYF	TGCAGCGTTGCGACTACCGGAAGCTACGAGCAGTACTTC
NA	NA	TRBV27	TRBJ1-5	CASSLIGPNQPQHF	TGTGCCAGCAGTTTAATTGGCCCGAATCAGCCCCAGCATTTT
NA	TRBD1	TRBV27	TRBJ2-7	CASSLWAGGPYEQYF	TGTGCCAGCAGTTTATGGGCAGGGGGACCCTACGAGCAGTACTTC
NA	NA	TRBV4-3	TRBJ2-3	CASSPGVGSDTQYF	TGCGCCAGCAGCCCAGGGGTTGGATCAGATACGCAGTATTTT
NA	TRBD2	TRBV24-1	TRBJ2-2	CATSDSGGTGELFF	TGTGCCACCAGTGACTCGGGGGGAACCGGGGAGCTGTTTTTT
NA	TRBD1	TRBV6-5	TRBJ2-5	CASSPQGAGTQYF	TGTGCCAGCAGTCCACAGGGGGCGGGGACCCAGTACTTC
NA	NA	TRBV30	TRBJ1-4	CAWSKRGGANEKLFF	TGTGCCTGGAGCAAACGGGGGGGGGCGAATGAAAAACTGTTTTTT
NA	NA	TRBV12-3/TRBV12-4	TRBJ1-2	CASSLGQGGYTF	TGTGCCAGCAGTTTGGGGCAGGGCGGCTACACCTTC
NA	TRBD1	TRBV2	TRBJ2-7	CASSDPSRGHLGEQYF	TGTGCCAGCAGTGACCCCTCGAGGGGGCACTTAGGCGAGCAGTACTTC
NA	NA	TRBV5-1	TRBJ1-4	CASSLSGLGNEKLFF	TGCGCCAGCAGCTTATCGGGACTCGGTAATGAAAAACTGTTTTTT
NA	TRBD1	TRBV4-2	TRBJ1-2	CASSQVPGTVLNLGYTF	TGTGCCAGCAGCCAAGTACCAGGGACAGTTCTTAATCTTGGCTACACCTTC
NA	NA	TRBV11-3	TRBJ2-4	CASSLSQPLAKNIQYF	TGTGCCAGCAGCTTATCACAGCCATTAGCCAAAAACATTCAGTACTTC
NA	NA	TRBV12-3/TRBV12-4	TRBJ1-2	CASSMDRNYGYTF	TGTGCCAGCAGTATGGACAGAAACTATGGCTACACCTTC